Presented here are 30 T cell receptor beta chains from one specimen sequenced in a study of Ad26.COV2.S vaccination and SARS-CoV-2 variants. The treatment denotes: about 20 received Ad26.COV2.S at low or high dose, single or two shots; 5 received placebo; per-sample allocation not given. Sampling was done on day 63 after the first vaccine or placebo injection. Assay: immunoSEQ multiplex PCR; the TCRdb copy retains only in-frame clones and omits some. The data show roughly 390,000 clones, around nine tenths seen once. This specimen consisted of peripheral blood, obtained in a trial of Ad26.COV2.S vaccine versus placebo. These receptors all come from a person between 18 and 60 years old who received the Ad26.COV2.S COVID-19 vaccine or a placebo.

The rearrangement links TRBV4-3 to TRBJ1-1; 7 bases align to TRBD1. Germline CDR1 LGHNA, CDR2 YSLEER. With V trimmed by 1 base and J by 1 base, 9 bases remained unmatched. The CDR3 is 17 amino acids. CDR3 DNA: TGCGCCAGCAGCCAAGGATCAGGGGGTCGGGGGAACACTGAAGCTTTCTTT. Encoded protein: CASSQGSGGRGNTEAFF.

This clone was picked up one time. The rearrangement links TRBV12-3 or TRBV12-4 to TRBJ1-2; D unclear. This CDR3 region has 12 residues. Trimming stripped 4 bases from V and 4 bases from J, with 7 bases between. The CDR3: CASSSGLYGYTF. The CDR3 DNA reads as TGTGCCAGCAGTTCCGGGCTCTATGGCTACACCTTC.

The table lists this clone with a few counts. The chain links TRBV5-4 to TRBJ2-2, with D possibly matching TRBD1 (6 bases). This CDR3 contains 15 residues. V lost 4 bases and J lost 8, with 18 bases in between. The germline CDR1 and CDR2 sequences are SGHNT and YYREEE (reference sequence). CDR3 DNA: TGTGCCAGCAGCGCACCACAGGGAGTTAGGGGGGAGCTGTTTTTT. As protein: CASSAPQGVRGELFF.

The rearrangement joins TRBV7-6 to TRBJ1-6; D may be TRBD1 (5 bases). The germline V gene encodes CDR1 SGHVS and CDR2 FNYEAQ. The CDR3 is made up of 15 amino acids. V was trimmed by 5 bases and J by 8 bases, leaving 16 bases between them. For the CDR3, the DNA is TGTGCCAGCAGCCCCTCGGGACCATTCGATTCACCCCTCCACTTT. Its protein is CASSPSGPFDSPLHF.

The gene calls are TRBV2 and TRBJ1-4; D gene unclear. Germline V lookup: CDR1 SNHLY, CDR2 FYNNEI. The germline V and J ends were trimmed by 4 bases and 1 base, with 7 bases remaining between them. CDR3 length: 14 residues. In nucleotides, the CDR3 is TGTGCCAGCAGTGGAAGGGTAACTAATGAAAAACTGTTTTTT. Encoded protein: CASSGRVTNEKLFF. The full variable domain, with the rest looked up from reference TRBV2 and TRBJ1-4, is EPEVTQTPSHQVTQMGQEVILRCVPISNHLYFYWYRQILGQKVEFLVSFYNNEISEKSEIFDDQFSVERPDGSNFTLKIRSTKLEDSAMYFCASSGRVTNEKLFFGSGTQLSVL.

The chain recombines TRBV28 with TRBJ2-7, with D maybe TRBD1 (6 bases). CDR3 size: 14 residues. Between the trimmed V and J ends, which lost 5 bases and 3 bases, there was a span of 14 bases. Germline CDR1 MDHEN, CDR2 SYDVKM. The CDR3 spells CASSPYPDSYEQYF. In DNA, the CDR3 is TGTGCCAGCAGTCCATATCCGGACAGCTACGAGCAGTACTTC.

The chain has TRBV19 and TRBJ2-5; D is undetermined. Trimming stripped 4 bases from V and 4 bases from J, with 13 bases between. The CDR3 runs to 14 residues. Germline-derived CDR1 and CDR2 are LNHDA and SQIVND (reference sequence). CDR3 DNA: TGTGCCAGTAGTACCGGTGGTGCGGCAGAGACCCAGTACTTC. It encodes CASSTGGAAETQYF.

The gene calls are TRBV30 and TRBJ1-4, with a weak D call TRBD1 (5 bases). The ends were cut back, 3 bases at V and 11 bases at J, with 7 bases in the middle. Germline lookup yields CDR1 GTSNPN and CDR2 SVGIG (reference sequence). CDR3 size: 10 residues. CDR3 protein: CAWRGGKLFF. CDR3 in DNA: TGTGCCTGGAGGGGGGGGAAACTGTTTTTT.

The chain is built from TRBV24-1 and TRBJ1-1, with D unclear. V shed 5 bases and J shed 4 bases, with 13 bases lying between them. The CDR3 extends over 14 amino acids. Germline V gives CDR1 KGHDR, CDR2 SFDVKD. The DNA for the CDR3 is TGTGCCACCAGTGCCGGGGATGGTGGCACTGAAGCTTTCTTT. It specifies CATSAGDGGTEAFF.

The V call is TRBV5-1, the J call TRBJ1-1, with D unclear. Germline V lookup: CDR1 SGHRS, CDR2 YFSETQ. Trimming removed 0 bases at V and 8 bases at J, with 11 bases between. CDR3 length equals 13 residues. Here the CDR3 reads CASSLGVVGEAFF. The CDR3 bases are TGCGCCAGCAGCTTGGGAGTGGTGGGCGAAGCTTTCTTT. Full variable domain (outside the CDR3, taken from reference TRBV5-1 and TRBJ1-1): KAGVTQTPRYLIKTRGQQVTLSCSPISGHRSVSWYQQTPGQGLQFLFEYFSETQRNKGNFPGRFSGRQFSNSRSEMNVSTLELGDSALYLCASSLGVVGEAFFGQGTRLTVV.

The chain recombines TRBV6-6 with TRBJ1-4, with 10 positions matching TRBD1. The J segment lost 9 bases and the V segment lost 10 bases, leaving 5 bases of the junction unmatched. CDR1 is MNHNY, CDR2 SVGAGI, per germline (reference sequence). The CDR3 is 12 residues long. The CDR3 here is CATRDRGQKLFF. Here the CDR3 DNA reads TGTGCCACCCGGGACAGGGGTCAAAAACTGTTTTTT.

The V and J genes are TRBV18 and TRBJ1-2; D perhaps matches TRBD1 (6 bases). Trimming pared 3 bases from V and 1 base from J, leaving 9 bases between. The CDR3 has 14 residues. The germline CDR1 and CDR2 sequences are KGHSH and LQKENI. The CDR3 spells CASSPRQDNYGYTF. CDR3 nucleotides: TGTGCCAGCTCACCTCGACAGGATAACTATGGCTACACCTTC.

The CDR3 reads CASSLEAWPPSGYTF. CDR3 bases: TGTGCCAGCAGCTTGGAGGCGTGGCCCCCGAGCGGCTACACCTTC. The chain recombines TRBV5-4 with TRBJ1-2; D unclear. CDR1 is SGHNT, CDR2 YYREEE, per germline (reference sequence). The V end was cut by 0 bases, the J end by 8 bases, with 17 bases between. The CDR3 loop spans 15 amino acids. The whole variable domain, filled in from reference TRBV5-4 and TRBJ1-2, reads ETGVTQSPTHLIKTRGQQVTLRCSSQSGHNTVSWYQQALGQGPQFIFQYYREEENGRGNFPPRFSGLQFPNYSSELNVNALELDDSALYLCASSLEAWPPSGYTFGSGTRLTVV.

This sequence joins TRBV6-6 and TRBJ1-3; D may be TRBD1 (6 bases). Germline assignment: CDR1 MNHNY and CDR2 SVGAGI (reference sequence). With 8 bases removed from V and 5 bases from J, the gap between germline ends came to 16 bases. The CDR3 sequence is 14 residues long. CDR3 DNA: TGTGCCAGCCAATTCTCCAGGGGTAGAAACACCATATATTTT. This encodes CASQFSRGRNTIYF.

V is TRBV4-1 and J is TRBJ1-2; weak D call: TRBD1 (6 bases). CDR1 MGHRA and CDR2 YSYEKL come from the germline V gene. This CDR3 is 12 amino acids long. V shed 5 bases and J shed 8 bases, with 12 bases lying between them. CDR3 region: CASSYQGSGYTF. The CDR3 DNA follows: TGCGCCAGCAGCTACCAGGGGAGCGGCTACACCTTC.

In its sample, this clone was seen once. Additional DNA sequences in this sample encode the identical CDR3. The J gene is TRBJ1-1, the V gene TRBV5-8; no definite D call. Deletions cut 0 bases from V and 1 base from J, with 7 bases between. This CDR3 has 14 residues. Germline assignment: CDR1 SGHTS and CDR2 YDEGEE. The CDR3 here is CASSLGGTNTEAFF. CDR3 DNA sequence: TGTGCCAGCAGCTTGGGGGGTACGAACACTGAAGCTTTCTTT.

The chain joins TRBV7-9 to TRBJ1-3, with 7 nucleotides matching TRBD1. V dropped 5 bases and J dropped 4; count of bases not matched to a gene: 5. The V gene's germline CDR1 is SEHNR and CDR2 FQNEAQ (reference sequence). This CDR3 contains 14 residues. Written as DNA, the CDR3 is TGTGCCAGCAGCGTGACAGGGCGCGGAAACACCATATATTTT. This codes for CASSVTGRGNTIYF.

V gene TRBV4-3 combines with J gene TRBJ1-1; no reliable D call. Germline CDR1 reads LGHNA; CDR2 reads YSLEER. Deletions cut 8 bases from V and 5 bases from J, with 21 bases between. This CDR3 spans 15 amino acids. The CDR3 DNA reads as TGCGCCAGCGGGATCGGGGATGAGTCCCGGACTGAAGCTTTCTTT. It is translated as CASGIGDESRTEAFF.

In this sample, this clone turned up a few times. The V gene is TRBV10-3, the J gene TRBJ1-1; maybe TRBD1 (5 bases). Germline lookup yields CDR1 ENHRY and CDR2 SYGVKD. This CDR3 region has 15 residues. The V gene lost 6 bases and the J gene lost 3 bases, with 17 bases spanning the gap. Written as DNA, the CDR3 is TGTGCCATCAGACAATTCGGGACGGAGGACACTGAAGCTTTCTTT. It translates to CAIRQFGTEDTEAFF.

This clone was observed once. This sequence joins TRBV19 and TRBJ1-3; a possible D gene is TRBD1 (6 bases). The V end was cut by 6 bases, the J end by 0 bases, with 12 bases between. CDR3 length equals 15 residues. Germline V gene sequence: CDR1 LNHDA, CDR2 SQIVND (reference sequence). CDR3 sequence (DNA): TGTGCCAGTAGACACAGGGTAAACTCTGGAAACACCATATATTTT. Translated, it gives CASRHRVNSGNTIYF.

This chain uses TRBV25-1 with TRBJ2-7; D is unclear. Germline loops: CDR1 MGHDK, CDR2 SYGVNS. Between the trimmed V and J ends, which lost 1 base and 0 bases, there was a span of 13 bases. The CDR3 totals 16 residues. In DNA form, the CDR3 reads TGTGCCAGCAGTGAATCCCTAACAGCGTACTCCTACGAGCAGTACTTC. As protein: CASSESLTAYSYEQYF.

V gene TRBV29-1 combines with J gene TRBJ2-3; tentative D call: TRBD2 (6 bases). Per the germline V gene, CDR1 is SQVTM and CDR2 is ANQGSEA. V was cut by 6 bases and J by 2 bases, with 15 bases left in between. This CDR3 comprises 14 residues. The CDR3, as DNA: TGCAGCGTCGGGACTTTGGAAACCACAGATACGCAGTATTTT. Amino acid sequence: CSVGTLETTDTQYF.

The chain uses TRBV7-9 and TRBJ2-2, with a tentative D call TRBD2 (6 bases). V was pared by 5 bases and J by 4 bases, with 20 bases between. Germline V gives CDR1 SEHNR, CDR2 FQNEAQ (reference sequence). There are 17 residues in the CDR3. CDR3: CASSPHPRGRSTGELFF. CDR3 coding DNA: TGTGCCAGCAGCCCCCACCCCCGGGGGAGGTCCACCGGGGAGCTGTTTTTT.

V usage is TRBV27 and J usage is TRBJ2-7; D might be TRBD2 (6 bases). Germline V gives CDR1 MNHEY, CDR2 SMNVEV (reference sequence). Deletions cut 11 bases from V and 7 bases from J, with 15 bases between. There are 11 residues in the CDR3. The CDR3 is CAAGRLWEQYF. In DNA, the CDR3 is TGTGCCGCAGGGAGGTTGTGGGAGCAGTACTTC.

The rearrangement uses TRBV6-5 and TRBJ1-3; weak D call: TRBD1 (5 bases). The CDR3 sequence is 15 residues long. V lost 2 bases and J 0 bases, leaving 8 bases between the germline ends. CDR1 is MNHEY and CDR2 is SVGAGI in the germline V gene. CDR3 nucleotides: TGTGCCAGCAGTTACGACAGCGTCTCTGGAAACACCATATATTTT. As protein: CASSYDSVSGNTIYF.

This chain uses TRBV6-5 with TRBJ2-2; D is ambiguous. V shed 8 bases and J shed 12 bases, with 10 bases lying between them. CDR1 is MNHEY and CDR2 is SVGAGI in the germline V gene. The CDR3 is made up of 10 amino acids. CDR3 sequence: CASSRNKLFF. As DNA, the CDR3 is TGTGCCAGCTCCCGAAACAAGCTGTTTTTT.

Worth noting for this clone: This CDR3 is also generated by other DNA sequences in the sample. This chain connects TRBV19 to TRBJ1-5; D unresolved. With 6 bases removed from V and 1 base from J, the gap between germline ends came to 4 bases. This CDR3 comprises 12 residues. Germline V gene data show CDR1 as LNHDA and CDR2 as SQIVND (reference sequence). The CDR3 is CASSGSNQPQHF. The CDR3 coding sequence is TGTGCCAGTAGCGGGAGCAATCAGCCCCAGCATTTT. The variable domain in full, completed from reference TRBV19 and TRBJ1-5, reads DGGITQSPKYLFRKEGQNVTLSCEQNLNHDAMYWYRQDPGQGLRLIYYSQIVNDFQKGDIAEGYSVSREKKESFPLTVTSAQKNPTAFYLCASSGSNQPQHFGDGTRLSIL.

The chain joins TRBV27 to TRBJ1-1, with D hard to call. Germline V CDR1 and CDR2: MNHEY, SMNVEV (reference sequence). The CDR3 loop spans 14 amino acids. Trimming shortened V by 4 bases and J by 10 bases, and 19 bases separated the two germline ends. In DNA form, the CDR3 reads TGTGCCAGCAGTTCCGTTTCTAAAAAAAGGTTAGCTTTCTTT. It encodes CASSSVSKKRLAFF.

The chain couples TRBV6-5 to TRBJ1-1, with D perhaps TRBD1 (5 bases). Deletions cut 10 bases from V and 1 base from J, with 10 bases between. The CDR3 spans 12 residues. CDR1 MNHEY and CDR2 SVGAGI come from the germline V gene. CDR3 loop: CATRRGNTEAFF. Here the CDR3 DNA reads TGTGCCACCAGGAGGGGGAACACTGAAGCTTTCTTT.

V gene TRBV2 combines with J gene TRBJ1-2; D not resolved. V lost 4 bases to trimming and J lost 1 base, with 13 bases between them. The CDR3 length is 15 residues. Germline assignment: CDR1 SNHLY and CDR2 FYNNEI. CDR3 protein: CASSALRASNYGYTF. Written as DNA, the CDR3 is TGTGCCAGCAGTGCCCTCCGAGCGAGTAACTATGGCTACACCTTC.